The 2 T cell receptor beta chains given below trace back to one sample, sequenced in a study of OX40 agonist ivuxolimab in advanced cancers. The protocol was immunoSEQ multiplex PCR, while the TCRdb copy is restricted to in-frame clones and leaves out a portion. This sample has some 86,000 clones, with roughly 94% found just once. Source: CD4+ or CD8+ T cells sorted from blood, taken in a trial of the OX40 agonist ivuxolimab. The source is an adult with an advanced solid tumor such as melanoma, head and neck, liver or kidney cancer.

The V call is TRBV20-1, the J call TRBJ2-1; TRBD1 might be the D (5 bases). Germline CDR1 and CDR2: DFQATT and SNEGSKA (reference sequence). The CDR3 covers 8 residues. The V end lost 4 bases, the J end lost 15 bases, and 7 bases lay between the germline ends. CDR3 DNA: TGCAGTGCTAAAACAGGGTTCTTC. This sequence encodes CSAKTGFF.

The CDR3 loop reads CAISEPGRGAFF. In nucleotides, the CDR3 is TGTGCCATCAGTGAACCCGGGCGGGGGGCTTTCTTT. The chain uses TRBV10-3 and TRBJ1-1; tentatively, D is TRBD1 (5 bases). V gave up 3 bases and J gave up 11 bases, with 13 bases separating them. Germline CDR1 is ENHRY and CDR2 is SYGVKD. The CDR3 is 12 amino acids.